Listed below are T cell receptor beta chains from one sample, sequenced in a study of blood T cell repertoires in COVID-19. Data came from immunoSEQ multiplex PCR; TCRdb stores just in-frame clones and leaves some out. This table holds 120,000 to 150,000 clones, more than 60% found once. Material: peripheral blood. The source is a man older than 75 with acute or convalescent COVID-19. Each CDR3 is given with its conserved first and last residue. D genes are given only for firm matches. Some rows mark clone size as missing; the rest say once, few, many or name a class of expanded clone.

J | D | size | V | DNA | CDR3
TRBJ1-3 | TRBD1 | . | TRBV18 | TGTGCCAGCTCACGACAGGGCTCTGGAAACACCATATATTTT | CASSRQGSGNTIYF
TRBJ2-7 | . | . | TRBV30 | TGTGCCTGGAGTGTAGGAGGGGGCCACTACGAGCAGTACTTC | CAWSVGGGHYEQYF
TRBJ1-1 | . | . | TRBV20-1 | TGCAGTGCTTTAAAGAACACTGAAGCTTTCTTT | CSALKNTEAFF
TRBJ2-7 | . | . | TRBV5-1 | TGCGCCAGCAGCTTTACAAGGCGGGCCCCGCTCGAGCAGTACTTC | CASSFTRRAPLEQYF
TRBJ2-7 | . | . | TRBV5-4 | TGTGCCAGCAGCTTGGCGCGGGATTCCTACGAGCAGTACTTC | CASSLARDSYEQYF
TRBJ2-1 | TRBD2 | . | TRBV4-2 | TGTGCCAGCAGCCAAGAAGGGCTAGCGGCCTACAATGAGCAGTTCTTC | CASSQEGLAAYNEQFF
TRBJ2-7 | . | . | TRBV7-7 | TGTGCCAGCAGCCTACCCGGTGGGGCCGCCTACGAGCAGTACTTC | CASSLPGGAAYEQYF
TRBJ2-1 | TRBD1 | . | TRBV6-5 | TGTGCCAGCAGTTCGCCGGGACAGGGGGCTGGAGAGCAGTTCTTC | CASSSPGQGAGEQFF
TRBJ1-5 | TRBD1 | few | TRBV7-2 | TGTGCCAGCAGCTTGACAGGGCAAAATCAGCCCCAGCATTTT | CASSLTGQNQPQHF
TRBJ1-1 | TRBD1 | few | TRBV6-1 | TGTGCCAGCAGCCTAGACAGGGGGAGGACTGAAGCTTTCTTT | CASSLDRGRTEAFF
TRBJ1-1 | TRBD1 | once | TRBV19 | TGTGCCAGTAGTCTTCGACAGGGGGCAGGCACTGAAGCTTTCTTT | CASSLRQGAGTEAFF
TRBJ2-2 | . | . | TRBV7-9 | TGTGCCAGCAGCCAACCAGGGTCCACCGGGGAGCTGTTTTTT | CASSQPGSTGELFF
TRBJ1-1 | . | . | TRBV10-3 | TGTGCCATCAGTGGCAGTAACACTGAAGCTTTCTTT | CAISGSNTEAFF
TRBJ1-1 | TRBD1 | . | TRBV19 | TGTGCCAGTAGTGAACAGACAGGGGGCGCTGGCACTGAAGCTTTCTTT | CASSEQTGGAGTEAFF
TRBJ2-1 | . | . | TRBV25-1 | TGTGCCAGCAGTGAATACGGGGGCTCCTACAATGAGCAGTTCTTC | CASSEYGGSYNEQFF
TRBJ1-6 | . | . | TRBV20-1 | TGCAGTGCTAGTTTTGAGAGCTCCTATAATTCACCCCTCCACTTT | CSASFESSYNSPLHF
TRBJ1-2 | . | . | TRBV28 | TGTGCCAGCAGTTCGACCGCTAGAGGCTACACCTTC | CASSSTARGYTF
TRBJ1-1 | . | . | TRBV7-3 | TGTGCCAGCAGCTTCCACAGGAACACTGAAGCTTTCTTT | CASSFHRNTEAFF
TRBJ2-3 | TRBD2 | . | TRBV5-4 | TGTGCCAGCAGCCCCTGGACTAGCGGGGGGCCTAATACGCAGTATTTT | CASSPWTSGGPNTQYF
TRBJ2-7 | . | . | TRBV5-1 | TGCGCCAGCAGCTTGACAGGGTCCCCCTTGGAGCAGTACTTC | CASSLTGSPLEQYF
TRBJ1-1 | . | . | TRBV18 | TGTGCCAGCTCCCAATTAATCTCCGGGGATGCTTTCTTT | CASSQLISGDAFF
TRBJ2-2 | . | . | TRBV5-6 | TGTGCCAGCAGCGTTTCAGTTGGTTTCTTTAACACCGGGGAGCTGTTTTTT | CASSVSVGFFNTGELFF
TRBJ1-5 | . | . | TRBV19 | TGTGCCAGTAGTATCCGAAGTGGAGGAAGCAATCAGCCCCAGCATTTT | CASSIRSGGSNQPQHF
TRBJ1-5 | TRBD1 | . | TRBV7-6 | TGTGCCAGCAGCCGACAGGGAGGAAGAAATCAGCCCCAGCATTTT | CASSRQGGRNQPQHF
TRBJ2-1 | TRBD1 | . | TRBV27 | TGTGCCAGCAGTCTAAGGGGGCGCAATGAGCAGTTCTTC | CASSLRGRNEQFF
TRBJ1-1 | . | . | TRBV30 | TGTGCCTGGAGTGTGGCCGGGTATGACACTGAAGCTTTCTTT | CAWSVAGYDTEAFF
TRBJ2-5 | . | . | TRBV6-6 | TGTGCCAGCAGAAAACGGACAGCTCAAGAGACCCAGTACTTC | CASRKRTAQETQYF
TRBJ2-7 | TRBD1 | . | TRBV5-4 | TGTGCCAGCAGCTCGCCGGGACAGGGGTCGTCCGAGCAGTACTTC | CASSSPGQGSSEQYF
TRBJ2-2 | . | . | TRBV5-1 | TGCGCCAGCAGCTTGGGTCTAGCGTCCACCGGGGAGCTGTTTTTT | CASSLGLASTGELFF
TRBJ1-5 | . | . | TRBV9 | TGTGCCAGCAGCGCTGGAGAAAATCAGCCCCAGCATTTT | CASSAGENQPQHF
TRBJ2-3 | TRBD2 | . | TRBV9 | TGTGCCAGCAGCGTTACACTAGCGGGGGGGGGCACAGATACGCAGTATTTT | CASSVTLAGGGTDTQYF
TRBJ1-2 | TRBD1 | . | TRBV18 | TGTGCCAGCTCACGCGGACAGGTCGGGCACATAGCCTTTAACTATGGCTACACCTTC | CASSRGQVGHIAFNYGYTF
TRBJ1-1 | TRBD1 | . | TRBV7-2 | TGTGCCAGCAGCTTACAGGGGGGAAAAACTGAAGCTTTCTTT | CASSLQGGKTEAFF